A selection of T cell receptor beta chains follows, all from one sample in a study of graft-versus-host responses after intestinal transplantation. Assay used: immunoSEQ multiplex PCR; TCRdb lists only in-frame clones, some missing. In the table there are just over 95,000 clones, roughly 92% of which are singletons. Their specific antigens are unknown. Sample: unstimulated CD4+ T cells sorted from spleen or lymph node cells, taken before intestinal transplant. The receptor set was obtained from a human donor who received an intestinal transplant. The CDR3 runs from the conserved cysteine through the conserved F or W. Fields, in order: clone size, D gene, J gene, V gene, CDR3 protein, CDR3 DNA. D genes are given only for firm matches. A clone size is listed for some rows: how often the clone was seen (once, few, many), or a class if it is expanded.

clone size: few; D gene: TRBD2; J gene: TRBJ2-2; V gene: TRBV4-2; CDR3 protein: CASSLRLAGDTGELFF; CDR3 DNA: TGTGCCAGCAGCCTGCGACTAGCGGGGGACACCGGGGAGCTGTTTTTT
clone size: NA; D gene: NA; J gene: TRBJ2-5; V gene: TRBV5-8; CDR3 protein: CASSPGGGQRQETQYF; CDR3 DNA: TGTGCCAGCAGCCCTGGCGGAGGGCAGCGCCAAGAGACCCAGTACTTC
clone size: NA; D gene: NA; J gene: TRBJ1-4; V gene: TRBV5-4; CDR3 protein: CASSPDSRTNEKLFF; CDR3 DNA: TGTGCCAGCAGCCCCGACAGTCGAACTAATGAAAAACTGTTTTTT
clone size: NA; D gene: NA; J gene: TRBJ1-1; V gene: TRBV20-1; CDR3 protein: CSAGGRVEAFF; CDR3 DNA: TGCAGTGCTGGAGGCCGAGTTGAAGCTTTCTTT
clone size: NA; D gene: NA; J gene: TRBJ1-2; V gene: TRBV21-1; CDR3 protein: CASSKGQGRDANYGYTF; CDR3 DNA: TGTGCCAGCAGCAAGGGACAGGGGCGGGATGCTAACTATGGCTACACCTTC
clone size: NA; D gene: NA; J gene: TRBJ2-1; V gene: TRBV15; CDR3 protein: CATSSSKYEYNEQFF; CDR3 DNA: TGTGCCACCAGTTCTAGTAAATACGAGTACAATGAGCAGTTCTTC
clone size: NA; D gene: NA; J gene: TRBJ2-7; V gene: TRBV5-1; CDR3 protein: CASSLAAGVGEQYF; CDR3 DNA: TGCGCCAGCAGCTTGGCGGCAGGGGTCGGCGAGCAGTACTTC
clone size: NA; D gene: TRBD1; J gene: TRBJ1-6; V gene: TRBV9; CDR3 protein: CASSATVPGQGLSPLHF; CDR3 DNA: TGTGCCAGCAGCGCGACAGTCCCGGGACAGGGGCTTTCCCCCCTCCACTTT
clone size: NA; D gene: NA; J gene: TRBJ2-7; V gene: TRBV7-9; CDR3 protein: CASSLAGGYEQYF; CDR3 DNA: TGTGCCAGCAGCTTAGCAGGGGGCTACGAGCAGTACTTC
clone size: NA; D gene: NA; J gene: TRBJ2-5; V gene: TRBV5-1; CDR3 protein: CASSLFRDTQVETQYF; CDR3 DNA: TGCGCCAGCAGCTTGTTCCGGGACACGCAGGTAGAGACCCAGTACTTC
clone size: NA; D gene: TRBD2; J gene: TRBJ2-7; V gene: TRBV12-5; CDR3 protein: CASGLVSGRSEQYF; CDR3 DNA: TGTGCTAGTGGTTTGGTAAGCGGGAGAAGCGAGCAGTACTTC
clone size: NA; D gene: TRBD2; J gene: TRBJ2-5; V gene: TRBV6-1; CDR3 protein: CASIAGSHRETQYF; CDR3 DNA: TGTGCCAGCATAGCGGGCAGCCACCGGGAGACCCAGTACTTC
clone size: NA; D gene: NA; J gene: TRBJ1-2; V gene: TRBV6-5; CDR3 protein: CASSYRTGGYTF; CDR3 DNA: TGTGCCAGCAGTTACCGTACCGGTGGCTACACCTTC
clone size: few; D gene: TRBD1; J gene: TRBJ1-2; V gene: TRBV6-5; CDR3 protein: CASRKTGAANYGYTF; CDR3 DNA: TGTGCCAGCAGGAAGACAGGGGCTGCTAACTATGGCTACACCTTC
clone size: NA; D gene: NA; J gene: TRBJ2-2; V gene: TRBV11-3; CDR3 protein: CASSKAGNVAGELFF; CDR3 DNA: TGTGCCAGCAGCAAGGCAGGGAATGTCGCCGGGGAGCTGTTTTTT
clone size: NA; D gene: NA; J gene: TRBJ2-5; V gene: TRBV20-1; CDR3 protein: CSATGSVTQYF; CDR3 DNA: TGCAGTGCTACAGGATCCGTGACCCAGTACTTC
clone size: NA; D gene: TRBD1; J gene: TRBJ1-1; V gene: TRBV27; CDR3 protein: CASSPRQGSSVEAFF; CDR3 DNA: TGTGCCAGCAGTCCGAGACAGGGCTCCTCTGTTGAAGCTTTCTTT
clone size: NA; D gene: TRBD2; J gene: TRBJ2-5; V gene: TRBV5-1; CDR3 protein: CASSLVVAGGTQYF; CDR3 DNA: TGCGCCAGCAGCTTGGTAGTAGCGGGAGGGACCCAGTACTTC
clone size: NA; D gene: TRBD1; J gene: TRBJ2-3; V gene: TRBV18; CDR3 protein: CASSPPVRGQGPDTQYF; CDR3 DNA: TGTGCCAGCTCACCACCTGTAAGGGGACAGGGTCCAGATACGCAGTATTTT
clone size: NA; D gene: TRBD2; J gene: TRBJ2-1; V gene: TRBV4-1; CDR3 protein: CASSQQNKGLAGEIEQFF; CDR3 DNA: TGCGCCAGCAGCCAGCAGAATAAGGGACTAGCGGGAGAAATTGAGCAGTTCTTC
clone size: NA; D gene: NA; J gene: TRBJ1-5; V gene: TRBV5-4; CDR3 protein: CASSTGGVPNQPQHF; CDR3 DNA: TGTGCCAGCAGCACAGGCGGGGTTCCTAATCAGCCCCAGCATTTT
clone size: NA; D gene: TRBD1; J gene: TRBJ1-4; V gene: TRBV6-5; CDR3 protein: CASSWDRAGSLFF; CDR3 DNA: TGTGCCAGCAGTTGGGACAGGGCCGGATCACTGTTTTTT
clone size: NA; D gene: TRBD1; J gene: TRBJ2-1; V gene: TRBV4-2; CDR3 protein: CASSQVAGGSYNEQFF; CDR3 DNA: TGTGCCAGCAGCCAAGTAGCAGGGGGATCCTACAATGAGCAGTTCTTC
clone size: NA; D gene: TRBD1; J gene: TRBJ2-7; V gene: TRBV19; CDR3 protein: CASSGWDRGNYEQYF; CDR3 DNA: TGTGCCAGTAGTGGATGGGACAGGGGGAACTACGAGCAGTACTTC
clone size: NA; D gene: TRBD1; J gene: TRBJ1-5; V gene: TRBV19; CDR3 protein: CASSWDRGPGQPQHF; CDR3 DNA: TGTGCCAGTAGTTGGGACAGGGGGCCCGGTCAGCCCCAGCATTTT
clone size: NA; D gene: TRBD1; J gene: TRBJ1-4; V gene: TRBV6-6; CDR3 protein: CASSRPRGRANEKLFF; CDR3 DNA: TGTGCCAGCAGTCGACCCAGGGGGCGGGCTAATGAAAAACTGTTTTTT
clone size: NA; D gene: NA; J gene: TRBJ2-7; V gene: TRBV19; CDR3 protein: CASSEFRGFGEQYF; CDR3 DNA: TGTGCCAGTAGTGAATTCAGGGGCTTTGGCGAGCAGTACTTC
clone size: NA; D gene: NA; J gene: TRBJ1-5; V gene: TRBV19; CDR3 protein: CASRGGRYNQPQHF; CDR3 DNA: TGTGCCAGTAGGGGTGGGCGCTACAATCAGCCCCAGCATTTT
clone size: once; D gene: NA; J gene: TRBJ2-2; V gene: TRBV5-1; CDR3 protein: CASRDSTNTGELFF; CDR3 DNA: TGCGCCAGCAGGGACAGTACGAACACCGGGGAGCTGTTTTTT
clone size: NA; D gene: NA; J gene: TRBJ1-4; V gene: TRBV4-2; CDR3 protein: CASSHPLAREEEREKLFF; CDR3 DNA: TGTGCCAGCAGCCACCCTCTGGCCAGGGAGGAAGAGCGTGAAAAACTGTTTTTT
clone size: few; D gene: NA; J gene: TRBJ1-6; V gene: TRBV5-3; CDR3 protein: CARRGVATYNSPLHF; CDR3 DNA: TGTGCCAGAAGAGGAGTCGCGACCTATAATTCACCCCTCCACTTT
clone size: NA; D gene: TRBD2; J gene: TRBJ2-3; V gene: TRBV4-1; CDR3 protein: CASSQGLAGGQDTQYF; CDR3 DNA: TGCGCCAGCAGCCAAGGCCTAGCGGGGGGGCAAGATACGCAGTATTTT
clone size: few; D gene: TRBD2; J gene: TRBJ2-3; V gene: TRBV7-6; CDR3 protein: CASSLNPSGTDSTDTQYF; CDR3 DNA: TGTGCCAGCAGCTTAAATCCTAGCGGGACCGATAGCACAGATACGCAGTATTTT
clone size: NA; D gene: TRBD2; J gene: TRBJ2-5; V gene: TRBV7-7; CDR3 protein: CASSTLAGLGETQYF; CDR3 DNA: TGTGCCAGCAGCACTCTAGCGGGCCTGGGAGAGACCCAGTACTTC
clone size: NA; D gene: NA; J gene: TRBJ2-7; V gene: TRBV11-3; CDR3 protein: CASSLGRARIEQYF; CDR3 DNA: TGTGCCAGCAGCTTAGGCAGGGCGAGGATCGAGCAGTACTTC